This TCR beta chain comes out of a study of cytotoxic CD8 clonotypes in ibrutinib-treated CLL. Whole-study context: Fewer than 13 relapsed/refractory, roughly 16 treatment-naive; under 18 IGHV unmutated.

Libraries were prepared by immunoSEQ multiplex PCR; TCRdb keeps only in-frame clonotypes and omits some of them. The top ten clones hold around 3.1% of a sample with roughly 150,000 clones, around nine tenths of them seen once. The CDR3 sequence is 14 residues long. Germline V gives CDR1 MNHNS, CDR2 SASEGT. V was clipped by 8 bases and J by 6 bases; unmatched bases: 6. Note on this clone: The antigen remains undetermined.

Study-level results: Relative to age-matched healthy donors, clonality at baseline was higher, and it tracked circulating CD8+ T-cell counts.

The origin of this receptor is a human donor with chronic lymphocytic leukemia. The chain carries TRBV6-1 and TRBJ2-3, with 12 bases identical to TRBD1. This specimen consisted of PBMCs, obtained at disease progression, from a patient treated with ibrutinib. The CDR3 DNA follows: TGTGCCAGCTCTGGGACAGGGGGCCCCGATACGCAGTATTTT. It is translated as CASSGTGGPDTQYF.